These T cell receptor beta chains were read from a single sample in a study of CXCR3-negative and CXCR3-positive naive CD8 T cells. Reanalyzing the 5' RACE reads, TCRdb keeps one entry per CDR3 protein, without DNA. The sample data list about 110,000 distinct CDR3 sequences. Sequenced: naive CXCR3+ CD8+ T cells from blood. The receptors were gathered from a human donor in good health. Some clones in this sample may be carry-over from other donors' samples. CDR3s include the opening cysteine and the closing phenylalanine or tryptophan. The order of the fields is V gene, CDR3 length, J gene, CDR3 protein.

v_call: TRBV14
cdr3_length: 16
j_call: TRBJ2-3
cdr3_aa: CASSQEGTSGTDTQYF

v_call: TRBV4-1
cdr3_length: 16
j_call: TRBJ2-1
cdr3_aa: CASSQFWPGGMLEQFF

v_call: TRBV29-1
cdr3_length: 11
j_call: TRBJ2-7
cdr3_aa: CSVEGSYEQYF

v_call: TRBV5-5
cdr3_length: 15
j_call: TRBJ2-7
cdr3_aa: CASSWDFPSSYEQYF

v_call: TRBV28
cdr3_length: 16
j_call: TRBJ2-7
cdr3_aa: CASTPTGGQLSYEQYF

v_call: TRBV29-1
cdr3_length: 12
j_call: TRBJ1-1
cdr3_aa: CSVMTLAAEAFF

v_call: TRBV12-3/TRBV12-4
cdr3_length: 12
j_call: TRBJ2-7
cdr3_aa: CASSLGLTEQYF

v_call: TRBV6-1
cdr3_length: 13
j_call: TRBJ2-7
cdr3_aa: CASSARGTHEQYF

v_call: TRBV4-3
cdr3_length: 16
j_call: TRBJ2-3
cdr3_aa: CASSQDLLVVTDTQYF

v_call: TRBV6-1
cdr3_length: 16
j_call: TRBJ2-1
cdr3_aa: CASSAVISGGWGEQFF

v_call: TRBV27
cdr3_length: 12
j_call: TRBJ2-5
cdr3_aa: CASSLDSETQYF

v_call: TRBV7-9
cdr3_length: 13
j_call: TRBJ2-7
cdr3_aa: CASSPTGSNEQYF

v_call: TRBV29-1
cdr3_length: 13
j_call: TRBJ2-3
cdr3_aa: CSVEDRAADTQYF

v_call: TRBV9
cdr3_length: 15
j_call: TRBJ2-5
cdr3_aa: CASSVGGGGEETQYF

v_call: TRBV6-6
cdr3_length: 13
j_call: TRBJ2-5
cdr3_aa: CASSSSARETQYF

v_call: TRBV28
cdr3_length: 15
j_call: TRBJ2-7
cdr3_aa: CASSWLAGGSNEQYF

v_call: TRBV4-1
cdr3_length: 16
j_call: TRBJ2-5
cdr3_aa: CASSQAADTLQETQYF

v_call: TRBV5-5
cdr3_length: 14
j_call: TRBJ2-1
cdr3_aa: CASSLSVSAHEQFF

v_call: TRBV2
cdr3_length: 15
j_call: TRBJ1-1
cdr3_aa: CASSVTGRGITEAFF

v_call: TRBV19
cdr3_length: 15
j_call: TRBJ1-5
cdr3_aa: CASSPGARSNQPQHF

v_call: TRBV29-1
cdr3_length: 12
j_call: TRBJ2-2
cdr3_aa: CSVGLYTGELFF

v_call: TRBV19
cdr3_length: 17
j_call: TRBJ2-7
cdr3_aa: CASSIGVVSRGRHEQYF

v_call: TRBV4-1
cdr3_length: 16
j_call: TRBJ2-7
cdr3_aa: CASSPPGAVHTYEQYF

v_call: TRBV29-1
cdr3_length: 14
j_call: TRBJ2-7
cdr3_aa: CSETLRRTDREQYF

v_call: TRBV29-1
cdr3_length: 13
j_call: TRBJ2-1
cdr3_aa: CSVESPNYNEQFF

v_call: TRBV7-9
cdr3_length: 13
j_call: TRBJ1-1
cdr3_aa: CASSYPQGVEAFF

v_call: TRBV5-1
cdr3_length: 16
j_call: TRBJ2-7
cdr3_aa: CASSLEAGPSSYEQYF

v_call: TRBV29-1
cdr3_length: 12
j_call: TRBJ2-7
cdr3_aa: CSVRGSNYEQYF

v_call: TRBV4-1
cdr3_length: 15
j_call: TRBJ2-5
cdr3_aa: CASSLTSGGEETQYF

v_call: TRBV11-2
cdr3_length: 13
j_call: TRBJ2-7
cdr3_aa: CASSYGTGSEHYF

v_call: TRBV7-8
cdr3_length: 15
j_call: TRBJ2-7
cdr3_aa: CASSSDRESSYEQYF

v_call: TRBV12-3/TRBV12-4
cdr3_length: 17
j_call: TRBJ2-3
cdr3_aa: CASSLGSAGGPRDTQYF

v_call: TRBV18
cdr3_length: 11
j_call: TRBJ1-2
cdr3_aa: CASSQQDGANF

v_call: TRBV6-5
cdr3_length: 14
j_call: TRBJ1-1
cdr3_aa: CASSYSSLNTEAFF

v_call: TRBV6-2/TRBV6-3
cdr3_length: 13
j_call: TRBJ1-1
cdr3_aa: CASYRLRNTEAFF

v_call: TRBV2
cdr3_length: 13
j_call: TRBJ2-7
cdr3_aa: CASNSQSSYEQYF